This T cell receptor (beta chain) was captured in a study of blood T cell repertoires in COVID-19. Study-level information: Samples taken during acute and convalescent COVID-19 were collected in the United States, Italy and Spain. Sources were T cells, B-cell-depleted T cells, or PBMCs; the material itself was cDNA or gDNA.

With 6 bases removed from V and 7 bases from J, the gap between germline ends came to 4 bases. Germline V gene data show CDR1 as MDHEN and CDR2 as SYDVKM. The CDR3 is 10 amino acids. In terms of age and location, participants ranged from about 18 to 90 years and lived in about 25 US areas. Clinical history reported by participants formed the basis on which cohorts were assigned. The assay was immunoSEQ multiplex PCR, and TCRdb's table has in-frame clones only and misses some. The sample lists about 180,000 clones; approximately 80% were seen once. The receptor was isolated from a man between 60 and 75 years old who had been exposed to COVID-19. Sequencing used PBMCs or T cells enriched from blood (not recorded which). The chain carries TRBV28 and TRBJ2-1; D gene unclear. CDR3 DNA: TGTGCCAGCAGCCGGAATGAGCAGTTCTTC. It codes for CASSRNEQFF.